This T cell receptor (beta chain) came from a study of CD8+ T cells in alopecia areata. Findings of the study overall: Researchers reported that TCR sharing among patients proved less clear than in mice, possibly HLA-linked. An increase in clonality over normal scalp was evident in lesional scalp, especially alopecia totalis/universalis.

The authors extracted RNA and reverse transcribed it into cDNA as the sequencing template. TCRdb's table, derived via immunoSEQ multiplex PCR, lists solely in-frame clones and lacks some. The sample lists 120,000 or so clones, roughly two thirds occurring once. PBMCs served as the source from which CD4+ and CD8+ T cells were sorted. About this clone itself: Its antigen is currently unknown.

Trimming removed 6 bases from V and 3 bases from J, with 15 bases in between. Germline values: CDR1 SGHRS, CDR2 YFSETQ. The length of the CDR3 is 14 residues. The chain recombines TRBV5-1 with TRBJ2-5; D gene unclear. The TCR comes from a human donor in good health. The sample comprised CD4+ T cells sorted from blood. Here the CDR3 reads CASTVSLAEETQYF. CDR3 sequence (DNA): TGCGCCAGCACTGTCAGTCTGGCAGAAGAGACCCAGTACTTC.